This T cell receptor (beta chain) was captured by sequencing in a study of OX40 agonist ivuxolimab in advanced cancers. Study background: Enrolled patients in dose escalation had cancers that were hepatocellular carcinoma, melanoma, renal cell or head and neck cancer. Prior checkpoint blockade (anti-PD-1, anti-PD-L1 or anti-CTLA-4) was permitted; around 40% had it.

Profiled with immunoSEQ multiplex PCR; TCRdb holds only in-frame clones, not every one. The sample includes over 90,000 clones, around 94% of them seen just once. Baseline was the first blood sampling point, followed by cycle 4 day 1 and cycle 7 day 1. V was shortened by 4 bases and J by 4 bases, with 17 bases between the two germline ends. This CDR3 has 16 residues. Germline CDR1 reads SNHLY; CDR2 reads FYNNEI. This chain joins TRBV2 and TRBJ1-3; D is perhaps TRBD1 (6 bases). This sequence originates from an adult with an advanced solid tumor such as melanoma, head and neck, liver or kidney cancer. Here the sequenced sample was CD4+ or CD8+ T cells sorted from blood, taken in a trial of the OX40 agonist ivuxolimab. The CDR3 region has the DNA TGTGCCAGCAGTGTAGATAACAGGGACTCGGGAAACACCATATATTTT. Protein product: CASSVDNRDSGNTIYF.